The next 6 T cell receptor beta chains were all read from a single sample in a study of T cell repertoires and HLA-DP antigens. These TCRs are of unknown antigen specificity. Produced via immunoSEQ multiplex PCR; TCRdb's table is partial and in-frame only. The sample contains fewer than 95,000 clones, about 89% of which appear only once. Source material: CD4+ T cells from PBMCs. All receptors come from a man aged 50-60 years in good health and CMV-seronegative.

The genes are TRBV6-6 and TRBJ2-7; maybe TRBD2 (6 bases). The germline gives CDR1 MNHNY, CDR2 SVGAGI (reference sequence). Between the trimmed V and J ends, which lost 7 bases and 4 bases, there was a span of 20 bases. The CDR3 extends over 15 amino acids. The CDR3 sequence: CASTGGAGAAYEQYF. The CDR3 region has the DNA TGTGCCAGCACCGGAGGGGCAGGAGCAGCGTACGAGCAGTACTTC.

The chain links TRBV11-1 to TRBJ2-6; D gene ambiguous. The CDR3 runs 14 residues. The V end lost 5 bases, the J end lost 2 bases, and 7 bases lay between the germline ends. Germline assignment: CDR1 SGHAT and CDR2 FQDESV (reference sequence). CDR3 sequence (DNA): TGTGCCAGCAGCCTGTCAACTGGGGCCAACGTCCTGACTTTC. Its protein is CASSLSTGANVLTF.

The CDR3 is CASKSADSGNTIYF. DNA for the CDR3: TGTGCCAGCAAATCGGCGGACTCTGGAAACACCATATATTTT. The V gene is TRBV27, the J gene TRBJ1-3; no definite D call. This CDR3 comprises 14 residues. The V end lost 7 bases, the J end lost 0 bases, and 10 bases lay between the germline ends. The V gene's germline CDR1 is MNHEY and CDR2 SMNVEV (reference sequence).

The chain carries TRBV4-1 and TRBJ2-7, with D hard to call. CDR1 is MGHRA, CDR2 YSYEKL, per germline. CDR3 size: 16 residues. Trimming left V 0 bases short and J 0 bases short, with 12 bases between. In DNA, the CDR3 is TGCGCCAGCAGCCAAGATCGACACCAACCCTCCTACGAGCAGTACTTC. The encoded protein is CASSQDRHQPSYEQYF.

The V gene is TRBV2, the J gene TRBJ1-5; D gene ambiguous. Germline V lookup: CDR1 SNHLY, CDR2 FYNNEI. CDR3 size: 15 residues. Trimming removed 3 bases at V and 3 bases at J, with 12 bases between. In nucleotides, the CDR3 is TGTGCCAGCAGTGAGACGGACTACTTCAATCAGCCCCAGCATTTT. Its protein is CASSETDYFNQPQHF.

The rearrangement uses TRBV28 and TRBJ2-1; TRBD2 matches at 9 bases. V lost 6 bases, J lost 6 bases, and 12 bases stayed unmatched. The CDR3 runs 16 residues. CDR1 is MDHEN, CDR2 SYDVKM, per germline. The CDR3 DNA sequence: TGTGCCAGCAGCCCCGCCGAGGCTAGCGGGACCAATGAGCAGTTCTTC. Translation gives CASSPAEASGTNEQFF.